This TCR beta chain was sequenced during a study of cytomegalovirus exposure and HLA in healthy donors (dated by TCRdb to the late 2010s). About the full investigation: An earlier analysis of some 500 of the donors reported roughly 300 Gb of sequence data and 120 million or so unique TCR beta sequences from about 200 million T cells. The number of typed donors differed by locus: roughly 629-630 for A, B, C, DRB1 and DQB1; 500 to 550 for DQA1; about 600 for DPA1; and about 450 for DPB1. Of the 350 to 450 genotyped donors, roughly 76% were placed in the genetic ancestry cluster associated with self-reported Caucasian donors. The T cell repertoires of several hundred subjects were profiled by immunosequencing and related to cytomegalovirus serostatus. Alongside the repertoire data, information on donor age, sex, ethnicity and CMV serostatus was compiled. About five DR-DQ haplotypes were treated as single units for association and clustering because of strong linkage in the cohort. All discovery cohort repertoires had been generated using a single sequencing platform. Both class I and class II loci were covered by HLA typing, at four-digit resolution. In the later analysis, no new phenotypic data were used to find candidate immune exposures; instead, reliance was placed on TCR beta sequences and their occurrence across donors. Besides the first cohort of 666 subjects, a separate validation cohort made up of 120 different subjects was used. An earlier analysis of roughly 580 of the donors used high-throughput TCR beta sequencing to judge whether each TCR beta V gene segment behaved as functional or pseudogenic. On average, about 240,000 unique TCR beta nucleotide sequences were sequenced per donor among more than 350 genotyped donors of the cohort, with 15% to 20% of those sequences being non-productive. An early release covering roughly 640 HLA-typed donors comprised approximately 300 gigabases of sequencing data and around 80 million unique TCR sequences. In a later genetic analysis, genome-wide SNP genotypes for 398 of the 666 donors were used, and that subset was treated as a discovery cohort. To predict cytomegalovirus infection status, the study brought together high-throughput TCR immunosequencing, statistical association of individual TCRs with disease status, and machine learning. To study patterns of TCR occurrence, a later analysis re-analyzed previously published TCR beta repertoires from just over 650 donors and added high-resolution HLA genotyping. The study aimed to test whether cataloging public T cell receptors could reveal signatures of past pathogen exposure.

Libraries were built with the immunoSEQ multiplex PCR assay. For the multiplex PCR, a mixture combining 60 forward primers for TCR Vbeta segments and 13 reverse primers for TCR Jbeta segments was used. The CDR3 region of rearranged TCR beta genes was amplified from genomic DNA with a multiplex PCR assay. The Illumina HiSeq System was used to sequence the amplified TCR beta libraries as 87-base-pair reads. The authors' analysis ran thus. In a later analysis, approximately 74 million unique TCR beta chains were counted across the 500 to 850 repertoires, and around 10 million of these chains were shared by at least two donors. To remove PCR and sequencing errors, raw reads were error-corrected and collapsed into unique sequences using a nearest-neighbor algorithm that merged closely related sequences. CDR3 sequences were aligned to IMGT reference sequences to assign V, D and J gene segments. Each retained sequence needed at least a six-nucleotide match to both a V gene segment and a J gene segment. A rearrangement was called productive if the CDR3 had no stop codons and remained in frame with V and J, and every other rearrangement was called non-productive. CDR3 was defined according to IMGT convention as the region running from the second conserved V-encoded cysteine to the conserved J-encoded phenylalanine. The earlier analysis of about 530 of the donors excluded any sequence lacking an unambiguous match to a single V gene segment. An earlier analysis of several hundred of the donors called V segments functional above 56.7% productive rearrangements and segregating when the between-donor standard deviation exceeded 5%. A statistical classification framework was built to diagnose cytomegalovirus status from the catalog of TCR beta chain sequences. V and J gene assignment, in a later analysis, came from comparing TCR nucleotide sequences with IMGT/GENE-DB human TR gene sequences. The TCRdist pipeline was used in a later analysis to assign CDR3 sequences and most-parsimonious VDJ recombination scenarios. In a later analysis, every TCR beta chain was defined by the combination of its CDR3 amino acid sequence and its V-gene family, and reads without a unique V-gene family were dropped. To address suspected cross-contamination and a sequencing artifact, a later analysis removed some 620 highly shared, low-generation-probability nucleotide sequences. In a later analysis, a clonal expansion index was calculated for each public chain from normalized within-repertoire ranks of inferred template counts. In a later analysis, generation probabilities were computed using a VDJ recombination model fitted to out-of-frame rearrangements, and the results were checked against IGoR. In a later analysis, TCR-TCR, TCR-HLA and TCR-CMV co-occurrence was scored with hypergeometric tests, and a repertoire-size bias correction was applied to TCR pairs. A later analysis estimated false discovery rates by permuting HLA or CMV assignments 20 times. In a later analysis, co-occurring TCRs were grouped with DBSCAN, and TCRdist sequence similarity was added when clustering was performed within HLA-allele-positive subsets. For co-occurrence clustering, repertoires with fewer than 30,000 or more than 120,000 public chains were excluded, along with roughly 5 repertoires with anomalous nucleotide sharing. TCRdb obtained this table from immuneACCESS and retained in-frame rearrangements with V and J assigned. These tables miss some clones; where compared with another copy, unresolved V genes account for less than half of the shortfall, and the remainder is unexplained. V, J and clone size derive from that table, while D and trimming were established from the DNA sequence. Recorded for this sample are 60,000 or so clones; 60% to 85% of them occurred a single time. The ten largest clones capture approximately 3.3% of the sample.

Via the germline V gene, CDR1 is SNHLY and CDR2 FYNNEI. V was cut back by 8 bases and J by 4 bases, leaving a gap of 9 bases between them. CDR3 length: 11 amino acids, cysteine to phenylalanine. Only the CDR3 DNA stays, 33 bases, in frame from base 1. The cohort was made up of approximately 700 healthy bone marrow donors. Cohort members were all nominally healthy when sampled, although unrecorded immune exposures were likely present. The donor tested CMV seropositive, placing the donor among the roughly 300 seropositive members of the cohort. A peripheral blood sample was provided by each donor, and peripheral blood mononuclear cells were used for TCR beta sequencing. The Qiagen DNeasy Blood Extraction Kit was used to extract genomic DNA from the blood cell samples. The paper's findings and limits, for the study overall: A later analysis reported that several top co-occurrence clusters appeared linked to parvovirus B19, influenza, CMV and Epstein-Barr virus. Linkage disequilibrium might explain the correlated functional status among segregating V segments, but an unknown experimental factor could not be excluded. In a later analysis, the rate of TCR association differed among HLA loci, with DRB1 alleles having the most associated TCRs and HLA-C alleles having the fewest. Assigning TCR associations to individual alleles was difficult when HLA alleles, especially DR and DQ, strongly co-occurred. Because counts were too low, about 15 rarely observed V segments, including chromosome 9 orphons, were left out of the earlier analysis of 500 to 650 of the donors. An earlier analysis of approximately 530 of the donors showed that most TCR beta V segments appeared in productive rearrangements either about 90% or about 30% of the time, which broadly matched IMGT annotations. The 87-base-pair reads could not distinguish some IMGT-functional V segments, including TRBV6-2 and TRBV6-3, so those segments were excluded. Three of the identified cytomegalovirus-associated TCR beta chains were confirmed in vitro to be specific for cytomegalovirus antigens. A total of 150 to 200 TCR beta chains were listed by the study as associated with cytomegalovirus. A further reported finding was that TCR beta sequences accurately predicted the HLA-A and HLA-B alleles for most subjects in the first cohort. A group of highly shared sequence variants was considered likely to be a technical artifact of the sequencing pipeline. In a later genetic analysis, fewer N-insertions in productive TCRs were reported among donors in an Asian-associated ancestry cluster than the approximately 630-donor mean. Specific HLA alleles were associated with about 17,000 TCR beta sequences at a false discovery rate of 0.05 in a later analysis. In a later analysis, HLA-associated TCR beta chains were found to be more clonally expanded and to have lower generation probabilities than equally common non-associated chains. CMV serostatus was the only immune exposure information available for the cohort. Cytomegalovirus status was reported to be diagnosed by the classifier with high specificity and sensitivity in both the original and validation cohorts. In a later genetic analysis, a missense DCLRE1C variant was associated with V-gene and J-gene trimming of TCR beta chains, and the association was replicated in an independent cohort. Because HLA typing was missing for some donors at each locus, association tests included only the typed subset. Across donors, most TCR sequences were observed very rarely, whereas some public TCRs were present in many individuals. The cohort was sequenced for TCR beta chains only, and without alpha or paired-chain data the features that could be detected were limited. Sequencing depth was assumed to be roughly uniform across donors in the presence/absence analyses, though that assumption may not hold. It was suggested by the authors that the approach could potentially be generalized to other disease states and immunological phenotypes. According to a later analysis, most CMV-associated TCR beta chains appeared to be HLA-restricted, and the HLA associations seemed to be driven largely by CMV exposure.

Concerning this clone: No cognate antigen has been identified for it. No base-level quality is on record; no much larger clone is a single base apart.

The rearranged chain carries TRBV2 and TRBJ2-7; the D gene is perhaps TRBD1, on 6 matching bases. Sequencing was performed on PBMCs. The sequence came from a middle-aged woman in good health and CMV-seropositive. The bases are TGTGCCAGCGGTACAGGGTACGAGCAGTACTTC. Its protein is CASGTGYEQYF.